The 14 T cell receptor beta chains given below trace back to one sample, sequenced in a study of cytomegalovirus exposure and HLA in healthy donors (dated by TCRdb to between 2016 and 2019). The library relied on the immunoSEQ multiplex PCR assay. The multiplex PCR relied on a mix of 60 forward primers for TCR Vbeta segments and 13 reverse primers for TCR Jbeta segments. Entries here come from immuneACCESS through TCRdb and include only in-frame sequences with V and J called. Some clones fail to appear in such tables; in the studies checked, an unresolved V gene covers under half of the shortfall, and the cause of the remainder is unknown. This sample has fewer than 200,000 clones in its table, and about 80% of those were observed once. 0.65% of the sample lies in the top ten. The sequenced sample was PBMCs. These receptors were collected from a boy under 18 in good health and CMV-seronegative.

V usage is TRBV11-2 and J usage is TRBJ1-1; maybe TRBD1 (5 bases). CDR1 and CDR2 from the germline V gene are SGHAT and FQNNGV. The ends were cut back, 5 bases at V and 0 bases at J, with 10 bases in the middle. The CDR3 contains 14 residues. CDR3 sequence: CASSRDRLNTEAFF. Written as DNA, the CDR3 is TGTGCCAGCAGCCGCGACAGACTGAACACTGAAGCTTTCTTT.

This sequence joins TRBV30 and TRBJ1-5; 10 bases fit TRBD1. Germline V lookup: CDR1 GTSNPN, CDR2 SVGIG (reference sequence). V shed 8 bases and J 9 bases; nucleotides not matched to a gene: 10. CDR3 size: 13 residues. CDR3 amino acids: CALGQGGVMPQHF. DNA for the CDR3: TGTGCCCTAGGACAGGGGGGGGTAATGCCCCAGCATTTT.

This chain joins TRBV30 and TRBJ1-2; TRBD1 matches 8 bases. The CDR3 length is 15 residues. The V and J ends lost 8 bases and 5 bases, in that order; junction bases with no gene match: 16. The germline CDR1 and CDR2 sequences are GTSNPN and SVGIG (reference sequence). The DNA for the CDR3 is TGTGCCCGCGGGACAGGAGGTCTTTTAAAGTATGGCTACACCTTC. It is translated as CARGTGGLLKYGYTF.

The V call is TRBV11-2, the J call TRBJ2-7; D not resolved. This CDR3 has 14 residues. V dropped 5 bases and J dropped 2 bases, with 13 bases sitting between them. Per the germline V gene, CDR1 is SGHAT and CDR2 is FQNNGV. The CDR3 here is CASSTELSAYEQYF. CDR3 coding DNA: TGTGCCAGCAGCACGGAGCTATCGGCCTACGAGCAGTACTTC.

A few counts support this clone. Other nucleotide sequences in the sample specify the same CDR3. This sequence joins TRBV19 and TRBJ1-1; D gene uncertain. CDR1 is LNHDA and CDR2 is SQIVND in the germline V gene (reference sequence). The CDR3 is 13 residues long. The V end was cut by 1 base, the J end by 1 base, with 4 bases between. In nucleotides, the CDR3 is TGTGCCAGTAGTATAGGACAGAACACTGAAGCTTTCTTT. The encoded protein is CASSIGQNTEAFF.

The chain carries TRBV7-9 and TRBJ2-5; 8 positions match TRBD2. The germline CDR1 and CDR2 sequences are SEHNR and FQNEAQ (reference sequence). The V gene end was trimmed by 5 bases and the J gene end by 5 bases; junction bases not matched to a gene: 10. There are 15 residues in the CDR3. CDR3 sequence: CASSPQGSGTETQYF. The CDR3 nucleotides are TGTGCCAGCAGCCCACAGGGTAGCGGGACGGAGACCCAGTACTTC.

This clone appeared once. The chain is built from TRBV6-6 and TRBJ2-7, with 10 bases fitting TRBD1. From germline, CDR1 is MNHNY and CDR2 SVGAGI (reference sequence). This CDR3 has 15 amino acids. J was trimmed by 5 bases and V by 2 bases; bases with no gene match: 6. The CDR3, as DNA: TGTGCCAGCAGTTACCCCTGGGACAGGGGTAACGAGCAGTACTTC. Amino acid sequence: CASSYPWDRGNEQYF.

This clone was counted once. This rearrangement joins TRBV11-3 to TRBJ2-1, with a tentative D call TRBD1 (6 bases). The CDR3 is made up of 15 amino acids. Germline lookup yields CDR1 SGHNT and CDR2 YENEEA. Between the trimmed V and J ends, which lost 5 bases and 6 bases, there was a span of 17 bases. The CDR3 nucleotides read TGTGCCAGCAGCGCTCAGGGGCAGGCGGGCAATGAGCAGTTCTTC. Translated, it gives CASSAQGQAGNEQFF.

The chain links TRBV4-2 to TRBJ2-1; a weak D match, TRBD1 (6 bases). CDR1 is LGHNA and CDR2 is YNFKEQ in the germline V gene. The V end was cut by 0 bases, the J end by 5 bases, with 17 bases between. The CDR3 is made up of 17 amino acids. The CDR3 DNA reads as TGTGCCAGCAGCCAAGATGCAGGGGCGACAGTGAACAATGAGCAGTTCTTC. This encodes CASSQDAGATVNNEQFF.

The J gene is TRBJ1-5, the V gene TRBV6-5; possible D gene TRBD1, 5 bases. Trimming removed 6 bases from V and 2 bases from J, with 5 bases in between. Germline assignment: CDR1 MNHEY and CDR2 SVGAGI. This CDR3 is built from 12 residues. The CDR3 reads CASRGGNQPQHF. The CDR3 nucleotides are TGTGCCAGCAGAGGGGGCAATCAGCCCCAGCATTTT.

V gene TRBV4-2 combines with J gene TRBJ1-4; no firm D call. Germline CDR1 is LGHNA and CDR2 is YNFKEQ. This CDR3 has 17 residues. The ends were cut back, 0 bases at V and 6 bases at J, with 17 bases in the middle. The CDR3 region is CASSQERTTGGYEKLFF. CDR3 bases: TGTGCCAGCAGCCAAGAAAGGACGACCGGAGGATATGAAAAACTGTTTTTT.

The chain is built from TRBV28 and TRBJ1-1; a possible D gene is TRBD1 (5 bases). Trimming stripped 6 bases from V and 2 bases from J, with 16 bases between. Germline V gene sequence: CDR1 MDHEN, CDR2 SYDVKM. The CDR3 runs to 15 residues. CDR3 sequence: CASRVRGGGNTEAFF. Written as DNA, the CDR3 is TGTGCCAGCAGAGTCCGGGGGGGAGGAAACACTGAAGCTTTCTTT.

This clone has a handful of counts. V is TRBV6-5 and J is TRBJ2-7; 9 positions agree with TRBD2. Per the germline V gene, CDR1 is MNHEY and CDR2 is SVGAGI. The V gene end was trimmed by 2 bases and the J gene end by 4 bases; junction bases not matched to a gene: 9. CDR3 length: 16 residues. The chain's CDR3 is CASSYGAGGLGYEQYF. Here the CDR3 DNA reads TGTGCCAGCAGTTACGGAGCGGGAGGCCTGGGATACGAGCAGTACTTC.

The chain has TRBV5-1 and TRBJ1-6; D remains unclear. This CDR3 region has 15 residues. Germline V gives CDR1 SGHRS, CDR2 YFSETQ. V was clipped by 0 bases and J by 12 bases, with 16 bases between them. In nucleotides, the CDR3 is TGCGCCAGCAGCTTGGAACGGGGTAGAGCTGTACCCCTCCACTTT. It is translated as CASSLERGRAVPLHF.